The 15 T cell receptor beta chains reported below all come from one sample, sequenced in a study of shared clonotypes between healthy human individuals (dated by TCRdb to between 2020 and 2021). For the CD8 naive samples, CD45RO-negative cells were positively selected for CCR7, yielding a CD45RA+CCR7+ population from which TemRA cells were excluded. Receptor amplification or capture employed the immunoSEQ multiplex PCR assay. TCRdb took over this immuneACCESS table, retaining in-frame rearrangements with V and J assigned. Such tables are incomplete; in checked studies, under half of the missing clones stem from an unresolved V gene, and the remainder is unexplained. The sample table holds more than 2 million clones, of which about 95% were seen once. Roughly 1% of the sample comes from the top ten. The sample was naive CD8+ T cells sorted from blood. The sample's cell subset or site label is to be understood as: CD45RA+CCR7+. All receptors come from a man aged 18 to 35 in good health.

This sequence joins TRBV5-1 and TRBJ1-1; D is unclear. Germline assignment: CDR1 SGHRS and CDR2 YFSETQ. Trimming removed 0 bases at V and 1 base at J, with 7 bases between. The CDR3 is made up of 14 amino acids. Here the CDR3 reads CASSLVVKNTEAFF. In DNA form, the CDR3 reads TGCGCCAGCAGCTTGGTGGTTAAGAACACTGAAGCTTTCTTT.

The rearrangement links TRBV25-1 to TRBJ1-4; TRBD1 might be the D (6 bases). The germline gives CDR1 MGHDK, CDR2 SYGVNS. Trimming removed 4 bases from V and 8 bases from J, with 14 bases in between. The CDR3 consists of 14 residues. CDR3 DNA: TGTGCCAGCAGTGCGCCAGGGGCATACGAAAAACTGTTTTTT. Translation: CASSAPGAYEKLFF.

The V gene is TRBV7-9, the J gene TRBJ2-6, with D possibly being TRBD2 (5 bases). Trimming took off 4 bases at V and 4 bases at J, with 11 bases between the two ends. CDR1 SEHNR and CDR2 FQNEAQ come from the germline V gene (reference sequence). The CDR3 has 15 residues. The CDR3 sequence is CASSSGVGGANVLTF. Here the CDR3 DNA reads TGTGCCAGCAGCTCCGGGGTGGGCGGGGCCAACGTCCTGACTTTC.

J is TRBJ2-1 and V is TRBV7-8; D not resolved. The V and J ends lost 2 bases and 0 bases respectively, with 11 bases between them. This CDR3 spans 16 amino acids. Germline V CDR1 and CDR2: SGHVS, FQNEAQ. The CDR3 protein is CASSLNLASSYNEQFF. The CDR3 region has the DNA TGTGCCAGCAGCTTAAATCTGGCGAGCTCCTACAATGAGCAGTTCTTC.

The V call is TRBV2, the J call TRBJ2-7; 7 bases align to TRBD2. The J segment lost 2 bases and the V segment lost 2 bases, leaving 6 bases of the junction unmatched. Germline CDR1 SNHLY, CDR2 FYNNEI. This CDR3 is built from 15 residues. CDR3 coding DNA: TGTGCCAGCAGTGAATCCCAGGGAGGGGCCTACGAGCAGTACTTC. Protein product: CASSESQGGAYEQYF.

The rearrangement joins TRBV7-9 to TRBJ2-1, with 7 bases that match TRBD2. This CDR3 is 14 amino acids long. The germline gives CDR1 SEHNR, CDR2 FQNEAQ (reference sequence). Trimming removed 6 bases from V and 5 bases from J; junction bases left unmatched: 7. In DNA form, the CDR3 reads TGTGCCAGCAGTTTTAGCGGGTTTAACAATGAGCAGTTCTTC. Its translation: CASSFSGFNNEQFF.

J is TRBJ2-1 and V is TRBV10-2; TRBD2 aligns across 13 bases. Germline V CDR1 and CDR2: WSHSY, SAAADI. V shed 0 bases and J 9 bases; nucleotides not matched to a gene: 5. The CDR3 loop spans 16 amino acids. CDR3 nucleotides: TGCGCCAGCAGTGAGTCCGGACTAGCGGGAGTTGTTGAGCAGTTCTTC. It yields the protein CASSESGLAGVVEQFF.

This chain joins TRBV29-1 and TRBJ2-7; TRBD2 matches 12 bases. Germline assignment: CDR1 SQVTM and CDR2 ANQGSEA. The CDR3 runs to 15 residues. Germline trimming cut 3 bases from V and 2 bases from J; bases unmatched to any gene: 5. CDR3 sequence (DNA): TGCAGCGTTGACGGACTAGCGGGAACAACCTACGAGCAGTACTTC. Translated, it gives CSVDGLAGTTYEQYF.

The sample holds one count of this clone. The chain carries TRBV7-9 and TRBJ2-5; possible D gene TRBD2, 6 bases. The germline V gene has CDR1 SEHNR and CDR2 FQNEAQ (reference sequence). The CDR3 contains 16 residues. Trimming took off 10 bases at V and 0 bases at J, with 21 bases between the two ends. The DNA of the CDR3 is TGTGCCAAGTCGATTATAGCGGACAAGTACCAAGAGACCCAGTACTTC. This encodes CAKSIIADKYQETQYF.

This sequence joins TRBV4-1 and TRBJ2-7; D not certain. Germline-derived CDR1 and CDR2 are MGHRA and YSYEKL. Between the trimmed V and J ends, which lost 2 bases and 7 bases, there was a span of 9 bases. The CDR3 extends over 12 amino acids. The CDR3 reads CASSQTVTEQYF. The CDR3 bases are TGCGCCAGCAGCCAAACGGTTACAGAGCAGTACTTC.

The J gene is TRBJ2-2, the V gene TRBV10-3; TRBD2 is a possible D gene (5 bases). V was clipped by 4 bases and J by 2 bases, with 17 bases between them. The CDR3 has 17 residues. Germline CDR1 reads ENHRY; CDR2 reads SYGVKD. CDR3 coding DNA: TGTGCCATCAGTGCCCGGGGATTCTCTTCTAACACCGGGGAGCTGTTTTTT. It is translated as CAISARGFSSNTGELFF.

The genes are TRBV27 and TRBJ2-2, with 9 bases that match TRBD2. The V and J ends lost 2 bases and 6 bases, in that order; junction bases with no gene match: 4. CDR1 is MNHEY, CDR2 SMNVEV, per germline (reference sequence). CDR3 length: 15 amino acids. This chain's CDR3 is CASSLAGGRAGELFF. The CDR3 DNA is TGTGCCAGCAGTTTAGCGGGAGGGAGAGCCGGGGAGCTGTTTTTT.

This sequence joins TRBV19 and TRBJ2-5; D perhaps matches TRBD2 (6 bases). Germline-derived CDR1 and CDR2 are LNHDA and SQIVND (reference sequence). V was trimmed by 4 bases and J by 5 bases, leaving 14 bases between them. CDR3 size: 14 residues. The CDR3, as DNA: TGTGCCAGTAGTACATCGGGAGTTGGGGAGACCCAGTACTTC. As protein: CASSTSGVGETQYF.

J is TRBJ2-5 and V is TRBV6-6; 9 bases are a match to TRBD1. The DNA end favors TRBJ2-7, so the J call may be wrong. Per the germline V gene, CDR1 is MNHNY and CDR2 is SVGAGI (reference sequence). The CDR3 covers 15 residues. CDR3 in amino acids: CASSYPGDRDFEQYF. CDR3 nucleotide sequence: TGTGCCAGCAGTTACCCAGGGGACAGGGACTTCGAGCAGTACTTC.

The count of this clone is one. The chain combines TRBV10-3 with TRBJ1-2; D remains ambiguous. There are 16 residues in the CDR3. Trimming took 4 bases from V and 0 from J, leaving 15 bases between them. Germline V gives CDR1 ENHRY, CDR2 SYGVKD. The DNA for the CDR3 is TGTGCCATCAGTGGATCGTCGTACGGAGCTAACTATGGCTACACCTTC. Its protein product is CAISGSSYGANYGYTF.